Each of the 20 T cell receptor beta chains below was sequenced from the same sample in a study of CD4 T cells in relation to SARS-CoV-2 and coronaviruses. Unexposed donor CD4+ T cells date from about 2011-2018, before the COVID-19 pandemic. Isolation of CD4+ T cells took place after approximately 10 days in culture. The data were produced by immunoSEQ multiplex PCR, yet TCRdb's version contains in-frame clones alone and is incomplete. The table records about 22,000 clones, approximately 70% of them present only once. No antigen is known for these receptors. Sequences were obtained from CD4+ T cells from PBMCs, cultured in vitro. These receptor sequences come from a human donor in good health.

The V and J genes are TRBV7-6 and TRBJ2-3; 10 bases agree with TRBD2. Trimming removed 5 bases from V and 5 bases from J; junction bases left unmatched: 13. Per germline, CDR1 SGHVS and CDR2 FNYEAQ. This CDR3 spans 17 amino acids. In nucleotides, the CDR3 is TGTGCCAGCAGCCCCGCCGAGCGGGAGGGCATAATAGATACGCAGTATTTT. Translated: CASSPAEREGIIDTQYF.

The sample holds one count of this clone. The gene calls are TRBV11-1 and TRBJ2-5; a possible D gene is TRBD2 (5 bases). The V end was cut by 7 bases, the J end by 1 base, with 13 bases between. The CDR3 has 14 amino acids. Germline V gene sequence: CDR1 SGHAT, CDR2 FQDESV (reference sequence). For the CDR3, the DNA is TGTGCCAGCATCGCTTCAGGACTCCAAGAGACCCAGTACTTC. Amino acids: CASIASGLQETQYF.

This chain links TRBV28 with TRBJ1-2, with D perhaps matching TRBD1 (5 bases). Trimming cost V 6 bases and J 7 bases, with 21 bases left between them. The CDR3 is 15 residues long. Germline loops: CDR1 MDHEN, CDR2 SYDVKM. DNA for the CDR3: TGTGCCAGCAGCCCCACCGGGACTCCCTTTGGTGGCTACACCTTC. Translated: CASSPTGTPFGGYTF.

The chain uses TRBV19 and TRBJ1-1; D possibly corresponds to TRBD1 (5 bases). The V end was cut by 5 bases, the J end by 3 bases, with 10 bases between. The germline gives CDR1 LNHDA, CDR2 SQIVND (reference sequence). The CDR3 has 13 residues. CDR3 nucleotide sequence: TGTGCCAGTAGTTGGGACGCAGACACTGAAGCTTTCTTT. This gives the protein CASSWDADTEAFF.

CDR3 protein: CASSNFAGPGMNTEAFF. Written as DNA, the CDR3 is TGTGCCAGTAGTAACTTCGCGGGCCCGGGGATGAACACTGAAGCTTTCTTT. The rearrangement joins TRBV19 to TRBJ1-1; no clear D. This CDR3 has 17 amino acids. CDR1 and CDR2 (germline): LNHDA, SQIVND (reference sequence). The V gene lost 4 bases and the J gene lost 0 bases, with 18 bases spanning the gap. The full variable domain, completed using reference TRBV19 and TRBJ1-1, is DGGITQSPKYLFRKEGQNVTLSCEQNLNHDAMYWYRQDPGQGLRLIYYSQIVNDFQKGDIAEGYSVSREKKESFPLTVTSAQKNPTAFYLCASSNFAGPGMNTEAFFGQGTRLTVV.

The chain couples TRBV4-2 to TRBJ1-4; D possibly corresponds to TRBD1 (5 bases). V was shortened by 4 bases and J by 8 bases, with 20 bases between the two germline ends. Germline V gene data show CDR1 as LGHNA and CDR2 as YNFKEQ. The CDR3 runs 16 residues. CDR3 residues: CASSPQRGTVEEKLFF. The CDR3 DNA reads TGTGCCAGCAGCCCTCAACGAGGGACGGTGGAAGAAAAACTGTTTTTT.

The chain links TRBV4-1 to TRBJ1-1; a weak D match, TRBD1 (5 bases). The V end lost 4 bases, the J end lost 6 bases, and 21 bases lay between the germline ends. Germline CDR1 MGHRA, CDR2 YSYEKL. CDR3 length: 16 amino acids. The CDR3 region is CASSPRYGTSQPEAFF. The CDR3 DNA reads as TGCGCCAGCAGCCCCCGTTATGGGACCTCACAACCTGAAGCTTTCTTT.

The rearrangement joins TRBV30 to TRBJ1-1, with D uncertain. Trimming removed 0 bases from V and 5 bases from J, with 13 bases in between. Per germline, CDR1 GTSNPN and CDR2 SVGIG (reference sequence). The CDR3 runs 14 residues. The CDR3 here is CAWSVPGSRTEAFF. As DNA, the CDR3 is TGTGCCTGGAGTGTACCCGGCAGTCGGACTGAAGCTTTCTTT.

The rearrangement links TRBV3-1 (or the pseudogene TRBV3-2) to TRBJ2-3, with TRBD2 identical over 12 bases. Trimming cost V 0 bases and J 2 bases; bases outside gene matches: 18. This CDR3 region has 22 residues. Germline V gene data show CDR1 as LGHDT and CDR2 as YNNKEL (reference sequence). The CDR3 sequence is CASSQDHPADRLAGEHTDTQYF. In nucleotides, the CDR3 is TGTGCCAGCAGCCAAGATCATCCGGCGGACCGACTAGCGGGAGAGCACACAGATACGCAGTATTTT.

CDR3 sequence reads: CASAKEGNQPQHF. DNA of the CDR3: TGTGCCAGCGCAAAAGAAGGAAATCAGCCCCAGCATTTT. V usage is TRBV5-8 and J usage is TRBJ1-5; D is uncertain. Trimming left V 7 bases short and J 4 bases short, with 12 bases between. The CDR3 has 13 residues. Looked up from germline, CDR1 is SGHTS and CDR2 is YDEGEE.

The rearrangement links TRBV18 to TRBJ1-4; 7 positions match TRBD1. This CDR3 is built from 16 residues. V lost 6 bases and J lost 0; bases outside the gene matches: 7. Germline CDR1 reads KGHSH; CDR2 reads LQKENI. Written as DNA, the CDR3 is TGTGCCAGCTCCCCTCGGGACAGCACAACTAATGAAAAACTGTTTTTT. Its protein is CASSPRDSTTNEKLFF.

This chain links TRBV5-1 with TRBJ2-5, with D perhaps being TRBD1 or TRBD2 (6 bases each). V was trimmed by 0 bases and J by 2 bases, leaving 11 bases between them. This CDR3 region has 15 residues. CDR1 is SGHRS and CDR2 is YFSETQ in the germline V gene. In DNA form, the CDR3 reads TGCGCCAGCAGCTTGGGGGGGGCCAGTCAAGAGACCCAGTACTTC. Protein sequence: CASSLGGASQETQYF.

J is TRBJ1-1 and V is TRBV7-9; D not resolved. V gave up 1 base and J gave up 8 bases, with 11 bases separating them. Germline CDR1 SEHNR, CDR2 FQNEAQ (reference sequence). The CDR3 has 13 residues. CDR3 in amino acids: CASSLELRPEAFF. CDR3 nucleotides: TGTGCCAGCAGCTTAGAGCTTCGTCCCGAAGCTTTCTTT.

The CDR3 sequence is CASSERTGTYEQYF. Here the CDR3 DNA reads TGTGCCAGCAGTGAACGGACAGGCACCTACGAGCAGTACTTC. The rearrangement uses TRBV6-1 and TRBJ2-7, with 7 bases lining up with TRBD1. J gave up 2 bases and V 2 bases, and 3 bases lay outside the gene matches. The CDR3 covers 14 residues. Looked up from germline, CDR1 is MNHNS and CDR2 is SASEGT.

This clone was seen a handful of times. This chain links TRBV4-3 with TRBJ2-6, with a tentative D call TRBD2 (5 bases). V was clipped by 1 base and J by 1 base, with 14 bases between them. Germline V gene sequence: CDR1 LGHNA, CDR2 YSLEER. The CDR3 is made up of 18 amino acids. CDR3 sequence (DNA): TGCGCCAGCAGCCAAGTGTTTGGTCGGGGTTCTGGGGCCAACGTCCTGACTTTC. Translation: CASSQVFGRGSGANVLTF.

The chain has TRBV4-2 and TRBJ1-2; the D is unclear. Germline V gives CDR1 LGHNA, CDR2 YNFKEQ. This CDR3 comprises 16 residues. Trimming removed 0 bases at V and 4 bases at J, with 15 bases between. CDR3 amino acids: CASSQDAAGVGYGYTF. In nucleotides, the CDR3 is TGTGCCAGCAGCCAAGATGCAGCCGGGGTGGGCTATGGCTACACCTTC.

The chain joins TRBV7-3 to TRBJ2-3; 7 bases line up with TRBD2. V shed 5 bases and J 9 bases; nucleotides not matched to a gene: 5. Germline loops: CDR1 SGHTA, CDR2 FQGTGA. The CDR3 length is 12 residues. DNA of the CDR3: TGTGCCAGCAGCGTCCCCGGGAGGACGCAGTATTTT. Protein product: CASSVPGRTQYF.

The chain has TRBV2 and TRBJ1-1; no firm D call. The CDR3 runs to 13 residues. Trimming left V 6 bases short and J 3 bases short, with 11 bases between. Per germline, CDR1 SNHLY and CDR2 FYNNEI. The CDR3 reads CASRSEGYTEAFF. The CDR3 region has the DNA TGTGCCAGCAGGTCTGAGGGCTACACTGAAGCTTTCTTT.

The J gene is TRBJ1-6, the V gene TRBV6-2 or TRBV6-3; 7 bases fit TRBD1. The CDR3 is 13 residues long. Germline CDR1 reads MNHEY; CDR2 reads SVGEGT. With 5 bases clipped from V and 8 bases from J, the junction kept 3 bases outside the gene matches. CDR3 nucleotides: TGTGCCAGCAGTCCCGACAGGGATTCACCCCTCCACTTT. Protein sequence: CASSPDRDSPLHF.

The V and J genes are TRBV5-4 and TRBJ2-2; the D is unclear. CDR3 length: 16 amino acids. Germline CDR1 is SGHNT and CDR2 is YYREEE (reference sequence). Trimming stripped 3 bases from V and 4 bases from J, with 16 bases between. The CDR3 sequence: CASSSRFAGVTGELFF. CDR3 coding DNA: TGTGCCAGCAGCTCTCGGTTCGCAGGTGTCACCGGGGAGCTGTTTTTT.